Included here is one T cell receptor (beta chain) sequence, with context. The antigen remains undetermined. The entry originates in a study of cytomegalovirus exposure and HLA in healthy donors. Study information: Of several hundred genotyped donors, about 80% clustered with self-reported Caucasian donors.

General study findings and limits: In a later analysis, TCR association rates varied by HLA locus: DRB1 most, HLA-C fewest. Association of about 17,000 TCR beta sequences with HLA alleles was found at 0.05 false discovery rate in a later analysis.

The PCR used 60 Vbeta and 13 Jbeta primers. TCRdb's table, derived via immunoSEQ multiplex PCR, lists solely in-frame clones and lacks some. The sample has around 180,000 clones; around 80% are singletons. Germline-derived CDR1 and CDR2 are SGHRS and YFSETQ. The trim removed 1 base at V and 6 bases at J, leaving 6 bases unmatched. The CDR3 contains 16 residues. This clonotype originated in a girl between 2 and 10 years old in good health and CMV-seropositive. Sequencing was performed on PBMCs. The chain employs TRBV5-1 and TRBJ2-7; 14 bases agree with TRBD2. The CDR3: CASSLQGLAGVLEQYF. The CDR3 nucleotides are TGCGCCAGCAGCTTGCAGGGACTAGCGGGAGTTCTCGAGCAGTACTTC.